One T cell receptor (beta chain) is described in this entry. The antigen it recognizes is unknown. The input lacks base qualities; no much larger clone sits a single base away. The data originate from a study of OX40 agonist ivuxolimab in advanced cancers. With respect to the entire study: Ivuxolimab was an agonistic, fully human IgG2 monoclonal antibody directed against OX40 (CD134), a costimulatory receptor. Patients were allowed to have had prior anti-PD-1, anti-PD-L1 or anti-CTLA-4 therapy, and 40% of the dose-escalation patients had been treated with checkpoint inhibitors. Peripheral TCRbeta sequencing aimed to test whether ivuxolimab altered TCR sequence diversity and caused clonal T-cell expansion. The paper describes the monotherapy dose-escalation part (N of about 54 patients) of the phase I trial of ivuxolimab. In the dose-escalation cohort, 82.7% of patients were male, and the mean age was around 60 years, with a range of roughly 20 to 80. Partial responses occurred in three dose-escalation patients, of whom one had hepatocellular carcinoma and two had cutaneous melanoma. Of the 50 or so patients in dose escalation, 19 had hepatocellular carcinoma, approximately 15 had melanoma, 9 had renal cell carcinoma and 9 had head and neck cancer. Intravenous ivuxolimab was administered to patients every 2 weeks at six dose levels: 0.01, 0.1, 0.3, 1.5, 3 and 10 mg/kg.

From V the trimming removes 0 bases and from J it removes 2 bases, while the gene matches leave 13 bases of the junction unaccounted for. The CDR3 numbers 19 residues from cysteine through phenylalanine. CDR3 DNA is the only sequence kept; it has 57 bases, read in frame from the first base. The germline V gene sets CDR1 to SGHVS and CDR2 to FNYEAQ. The trial excluded patients who had a history of autoimmune disease or were on systemic immunosuppression. Peripheral blood for TCR sequencing was collected from all dose cohorts at baseline, on cycle 4 day 1, and on cycle 7 day 1. The samples were taken from a phase I, first-in-human, multicenter, open-label dose-escalation trial of ivuxolimab. Adults with locally advanced or metastatic head and neck squamous cell, hepatocellular, melanoma or renal cell carcinoma were enrolled in the trial. Before TCR sequencing, CD4+ T cells and CD8+ T cells were sorted from peripheral blood as separate populations.

To sequence the TCRbeta CDR3 region, genomic DNA was isolated from the sorted cells. TCRbeta CDR3 regions were sequenced using the immunoSEQ Assay. Sourced from immuneACCESS, this table was stored by TCRdb with only in-frame sequences that have V and J called. A share of the clones is absent; for the studies checked, an unresolved V gene accounts for under half, and the remainder has no known explanation. The sample has roughly 66,000 clones on record, over 80% of them singletons. The ten largest clones add up to 2% to 2.5% of the sample. The investigation overall reported the following: After ivuxolimab, expanded clones were on average more numerous among CD8+ T cells than among CD4+ T cells. At doses from 0.1 to 3.0 mg/kg, clonal expansion was seen in both CD4+ and CD8+ blood T cells between baseline and week 6. In the 0.1-3.0 mg/kg groups, partial responders had among the lowest normalized peripheral clonal expansion, particularly in CD8+ T cells. The antigen specificity of the peripheral T cells that underwent clonal expansion was not determined. Low levels of normalized T-cell clonal expansion were also seen in some patients who did not respond.

The chain links TRBV7-6 with TRBJ2-7, and 10 junctional nucleotides match TRBD1. This receptor was taken from an adult with an advanced solid tumor such as melanoma, head and neck, liver or kidney cancer. This specimen was CD4+ or CD8+ T cells sorted from blood, taken in a trial of the OX40 agonist ivuxolimab. The DNA is TGTGCCAGCAGCTTAGCCGGGCCAGGACAGGGGGTGTCCACCTACGAGCAGTACTTC. It translates as CASSLAGPGQGVSTYEQYF. With the portions outside the CDR3 filled from the reference TRBV7-6 and TRBJ2-7 genes, the complete variable region becomes GAGVSQSPRYKVTKRGQDVALRCDPISGHVSLYWYRQALGQGPEFLTYFNYEAQQDKSGLPNDRFSAERPEGSISTLTIQRTEQRDSAMYRCASSLAGPGQGVSTYEQYFGPGTRLTVT.